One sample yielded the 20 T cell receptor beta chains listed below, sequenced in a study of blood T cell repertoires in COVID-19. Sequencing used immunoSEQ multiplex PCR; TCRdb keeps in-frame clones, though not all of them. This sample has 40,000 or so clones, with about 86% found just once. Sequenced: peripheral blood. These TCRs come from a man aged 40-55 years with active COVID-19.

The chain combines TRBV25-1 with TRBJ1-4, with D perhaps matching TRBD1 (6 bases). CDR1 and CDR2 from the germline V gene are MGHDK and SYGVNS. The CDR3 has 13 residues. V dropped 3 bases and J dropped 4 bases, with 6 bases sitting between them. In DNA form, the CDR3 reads TGTGCCAGCAGTGACAGGGGTAATGAAAAACTGTTTTTT. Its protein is CASSDRGNEKLFF.

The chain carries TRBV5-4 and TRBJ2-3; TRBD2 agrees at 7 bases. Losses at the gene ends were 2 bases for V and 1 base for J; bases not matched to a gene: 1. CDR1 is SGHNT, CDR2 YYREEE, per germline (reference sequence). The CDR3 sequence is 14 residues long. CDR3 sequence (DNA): TGTGCCAGCAGCTTTGGGGGGGGCACAGATACGCAGTATTTT. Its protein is CASSFGGGTDTQYF.

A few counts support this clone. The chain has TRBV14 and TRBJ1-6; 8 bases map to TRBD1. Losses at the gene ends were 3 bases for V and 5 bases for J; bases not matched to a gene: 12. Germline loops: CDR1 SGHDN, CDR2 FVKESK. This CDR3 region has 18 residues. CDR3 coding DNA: TGTGCCAGCAGCCAGGCGACTCGGACAGGGAGGGATAATTCACCCCTCCACTTT. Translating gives CASSQATRTGRDNSPLHF.

The CDR3 loop reads CASSPYPPRDRPLTEAFF. Here the CDR3 DNA reads TGTGCCAGCAGTCCATATCCCCCACGGGACAGACCACTCACTGAAGCTTTCTTT. The chain couples TRBV27 to TRBJ1-1, with 7 bases fitting TRBD1. Germline loops: CDR1 MNHEY, CDR2 SMNVEV (reference sequence). V lost 5 bases, J lost 4 bases, and 19 bases stayed unmatched. The CDR3 spans 18 residues.

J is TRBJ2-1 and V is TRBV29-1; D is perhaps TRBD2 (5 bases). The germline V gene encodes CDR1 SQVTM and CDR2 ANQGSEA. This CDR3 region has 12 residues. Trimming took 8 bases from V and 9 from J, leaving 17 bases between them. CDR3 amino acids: CSTRTVRAEQFF. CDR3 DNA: TGCAGCACTCGGACTGTGCGGGCTGAGCAGTTCTTC.

The CDR3: CASSPAVAPETQYF. The CDR3 coding sequence is TGTGCCAGCAGTCCCGCGGTCGCCCCAGAGACCCAGTACTTC. J is TRBJ2-5 and V is TRBV27; D remains ambiguous. Per germline, CDR1 MNHEY and CDR2 SMNVEV (reference sequence). V lost 5 bases and J lost 4, with 14 bases in between. The CDR3 spans 14 residues.

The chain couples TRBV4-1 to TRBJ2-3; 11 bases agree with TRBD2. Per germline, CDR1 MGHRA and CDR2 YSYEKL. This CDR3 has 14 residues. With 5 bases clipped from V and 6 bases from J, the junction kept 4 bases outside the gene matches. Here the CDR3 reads CASSALAGEDTQYF. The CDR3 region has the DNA TGCGCCAGCAGCGCACTAGCGGGAGAGGATACGCAGTATTTT.

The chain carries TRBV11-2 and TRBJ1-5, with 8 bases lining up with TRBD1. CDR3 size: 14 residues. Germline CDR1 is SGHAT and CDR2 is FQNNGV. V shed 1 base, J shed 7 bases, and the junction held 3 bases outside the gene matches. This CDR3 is CASSLGRGPQPQHF. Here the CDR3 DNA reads TGTGCCAGCAGCTTAGGCAGGGGGCCCCAGCCCCAGCATTTT.

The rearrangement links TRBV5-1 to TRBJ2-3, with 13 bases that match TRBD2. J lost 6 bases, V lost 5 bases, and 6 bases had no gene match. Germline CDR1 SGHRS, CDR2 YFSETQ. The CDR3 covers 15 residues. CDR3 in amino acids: CASRTGLAGPDTQYF. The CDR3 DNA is TGCGCCAGCAGAACGGGACTAGCGGGACCCGATACGCAGTATTTT.

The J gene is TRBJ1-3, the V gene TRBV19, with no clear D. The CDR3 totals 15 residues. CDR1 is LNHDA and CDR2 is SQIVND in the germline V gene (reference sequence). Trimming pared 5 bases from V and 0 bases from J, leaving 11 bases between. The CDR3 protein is CASSPDLSSGNTIYF. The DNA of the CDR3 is TGTGCCAGTAGTCCGGACTTATCCTCTGGAAACACCATATATTTT.

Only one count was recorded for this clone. The CDR3 nucleotides read TGTGCCTGGAGTGTATTTTCTTACGAGCAGTACTTC. It codes for CAWSVFSYEQYF. The chain links TRBV30 to TRBJ2-7; no definite D call. From germline, CDR1 is GTSNPN and CDR2 SVGIG (reference sequence). The CDR3 is 12 residues long. V was shortened by 0 bases and J by 4 bases, with 7 bases between the two germline ends. The variable domain in full, completed from reference TRBV30 and TRBJ2-7, reads SQTIHQWPATLVQPVGSPLSLECTVEGTSNPNLYWYRQAAGRGLQLLFYSVGIGQISSEVPQNLSASRPQDRQFILSSKKLLLSDSGFYLCAWSVFSYEQYFGPGTRLTVT.

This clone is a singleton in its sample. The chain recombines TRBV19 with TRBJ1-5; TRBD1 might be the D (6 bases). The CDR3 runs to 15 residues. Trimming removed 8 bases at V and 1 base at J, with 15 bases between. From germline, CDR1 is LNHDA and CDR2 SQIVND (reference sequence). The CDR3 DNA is TGTGCCAGTCTACAGGGAACTCAGAGCAATCAGCCCCAGCATTTT. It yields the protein CASLQGTQSNQPQHF.

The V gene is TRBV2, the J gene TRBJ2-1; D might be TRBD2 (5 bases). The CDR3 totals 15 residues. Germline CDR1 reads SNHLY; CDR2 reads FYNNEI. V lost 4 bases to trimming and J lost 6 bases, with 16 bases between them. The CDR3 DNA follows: TGTGCCAGCAGTGCCTTTGGGGAGTCGGTCAATGAGCAGTTCTTC. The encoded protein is CASSAFGESVNEQFF.

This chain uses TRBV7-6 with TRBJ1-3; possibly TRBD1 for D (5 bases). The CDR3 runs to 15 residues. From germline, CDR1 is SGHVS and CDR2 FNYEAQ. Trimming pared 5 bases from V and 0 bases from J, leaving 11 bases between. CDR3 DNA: TGTGCCAGCAGCCCCCGGGGGGTCTCTGGAAACACCATATATTTT. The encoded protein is CASSPRGVSGNTIYF. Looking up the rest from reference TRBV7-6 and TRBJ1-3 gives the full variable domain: GAGVSQSPRYKVTKRGQDVALRCDPISGHVSLYWYRQALGQGPEFLTYFNYEAQQDKSGLPNDRFSAERPEGSISTLTIQRTEQRDSAMYRCASSPRGVSGNTIYFGEGSWLTVV.

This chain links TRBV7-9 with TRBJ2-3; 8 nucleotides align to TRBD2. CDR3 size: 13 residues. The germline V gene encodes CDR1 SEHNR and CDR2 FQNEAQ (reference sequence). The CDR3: CARTAGGTDTQYF. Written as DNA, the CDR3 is TGTGCAAGAACAGCGGGGGGCACAGATACGCAGTATTTT.

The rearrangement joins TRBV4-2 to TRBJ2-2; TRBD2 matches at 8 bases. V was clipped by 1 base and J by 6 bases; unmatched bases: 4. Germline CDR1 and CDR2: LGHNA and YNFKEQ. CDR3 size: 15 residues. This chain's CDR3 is CASSQVGGDAGELFF. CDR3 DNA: TGTGCCAGCAGCCAAGTCGGGGGGGACGCCGGGGAGCTGTTTTTT.

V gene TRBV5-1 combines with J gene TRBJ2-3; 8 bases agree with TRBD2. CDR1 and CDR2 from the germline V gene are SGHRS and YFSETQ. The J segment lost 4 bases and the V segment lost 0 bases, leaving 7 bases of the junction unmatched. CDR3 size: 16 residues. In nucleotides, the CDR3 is TGCGCCAGCAGCTTGGGGAGCGGGAGAGTCCCAGATACGCAGTATTTT. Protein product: CASSLGSGRVPDTQYF.

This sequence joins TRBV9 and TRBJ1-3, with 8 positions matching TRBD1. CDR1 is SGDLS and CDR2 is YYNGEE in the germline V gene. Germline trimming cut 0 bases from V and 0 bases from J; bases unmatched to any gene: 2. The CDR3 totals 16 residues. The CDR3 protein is CASSVAGGPSGNTIYF. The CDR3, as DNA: TGTGCCAGCAGCGTAGCAGGGGGCCCCTCTGGAAACACCATATATTTT.

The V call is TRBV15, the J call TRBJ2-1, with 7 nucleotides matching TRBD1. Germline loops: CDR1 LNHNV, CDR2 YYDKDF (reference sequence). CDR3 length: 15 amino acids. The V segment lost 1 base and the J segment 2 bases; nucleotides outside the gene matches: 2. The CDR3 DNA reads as TGTGCCACCAGCAGAGGGGACAGCACCTACAATGAGCAGTTCTTC. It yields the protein CATSRGDSTYNEQFF. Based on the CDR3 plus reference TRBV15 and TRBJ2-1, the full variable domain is DAMVIQNPRYQVTQFGKPVTLSCSQTLNHNVMYWYQQKSSQAPKLLFHYYDKDFNNEADTPDNFQSRRPNTSFCFLDIRSPGLGDTAMYLCATSRGDSTYNEQFFGPGTRLTVL.

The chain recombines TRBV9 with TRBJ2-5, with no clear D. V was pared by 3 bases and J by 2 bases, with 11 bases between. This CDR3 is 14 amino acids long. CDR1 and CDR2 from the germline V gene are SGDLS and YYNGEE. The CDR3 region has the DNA TGTGCCAGCAGCGCCCCCGGGTTTCAAGAGACCCAGTACTTC. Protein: CASSAPGFQETQYF. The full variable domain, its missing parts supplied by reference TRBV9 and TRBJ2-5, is DSGVTQTPKHLITATGQRVTLRCSPRSGDLSVYWYQQSLDQGLQFLIQYYNGEERAKGNILERFSAQQFPDLHSELNLSSLELGDSALYFCASSAPGFQETQYFGPGTRLLVL.